The 23 T cell receptor beta chains below all came from one sample that was sequenced in a study of blood T cell repertoires in COVID-19. Produced via immunoSEQ multiplex PCR; TCRdb's table is partial and in-frame only. The sample has 130,000 or so clones, about 88% seen once. The sample comprised peripheral blood. These receptor sequences come from an elderly woman with acute or convalescent COVID-19.

This chain links TRBV5-1 with TRBJ1-3; no clear D. Germline-derived CDR1 and CDR2 are SGHRS and YFSETQ. The CDR3 spans 14 residues. V was cut by 3 bases and J by 0 bases, with 7 bases left in between. The CDR3 spells CASSSTYSGNTIYF. The CDR3 DNA reads as TGCGCCAGCAGCTCAACTTACTCTGGAAACACCATATATTTT.

J is TRBJ2-1 and V is TRBV4-1; TRBD1 is a possible D gene (5 bases). The V end lost 0 bases, the J end lost 4 bases, and 13 bases lay between the germline ends. Germline-derived CDR1 and CDR2 are MGHRA and YSYEKL. The CDR3 contains 16 residues. DNA of the CDR3: TGCGCCAGCAGCCAAGATACTCGACAGATTTACAATGAGCAGTTCTTC. Residues: CASSQDTRQIYNEQFF.

The chain uses TRBV30 and TRBJ2-7; no clear D. Germline-derived CDR1 and CDR2 are GTSNPN and SVGIG (reference sequence). Between the trimmed V and J ends, which lost 2 bases and 4 bases, there was a span of 9 bases. The length of the CDR3 is 12 residues. In nucleotides, the CDR3 is TGTGCCTGGAGTCCGCAGTGGTACGAGCAGTACTTC. This sequence encodes CAWSPQWYEQYF.

The chain recombines TRBV29-1 with TRBJ1-1; the D gene is possibly TRBD1 (6 bases). The V gene lost 8 bases and the J gene lost 2 bases, with 12 bases spanning the gap. Germline CDR1 and CDR2: SQVTM and ANQGSEA. The CDR3 loop spans 12 amino acids. The CDR3 here is CSFCGTNTEAFF. The CDR3 nucleotides read TGCAGCTTTTGTGGGACAAACACTGAAGCTTTCTTT.

CDR3 loop: CASSLAGRVLTEAFF. DNA of the CDR3: TGCGCCAGCAGCTTGGCCGGGAGGGTTCTCACTGAAGCTTTCTTT. The rearrangement joins TRBV5-1 to TRBJ1-1; the D is unclear. This CDR3 contains 15 residues. Trimming shortened V by 0 bases and J by 4 bases, and 13 bases separated the two germline ends. Germline V gene data show CDR1 as SGHRS and CDR2 as YFSETQ.

The chain recombines TRBV5-8 with TRBJ2-3; tentatively, D is TRBD2 (6 bases). CDR1 and CDR2 (germline): SGHTS, YDEGEE. The V end was cut by 1 base, the J end by 2 bases, with 11 bases between. The CDR3 loop spans 15 amino acids. As DNA, the CDR3 is TGTGCCAGCAGCTTGATTTCGGGAGCCACAGATACGCAGTATTTT. Residues: CASSLISGATDTQYF. Variable domain in full (rest from reference TRBV5-8 and TRBJ2-3): EAGVTQSPTHLIKTRGQQATLRCSPISGHTSVYWYQQALGLGLQFLLWYDEGEERNRGNFPPRFSGRQFPNYSSELNVNALELEDSALYLCASSLISGATDTQYFGPGTRLTVL.

V usage is TRBV5-5 and J usage is TRBJ2-2, with D maybe TRBD1 (6 bases). The CDR3 loop spans 14 amino acids. Germline V lookup: CDR1 SGHKS, CDR2 YYEKEE (reference sequence). The V end lost 5 bases, the J end lost 4 bases, and 12 bases lay between the germline ends. CDR3 bases: TGTGCCAGCAGTTTGCAGGGGTCCACCGGGGAGCTGTTTTTT. Protein: CASSLQGSTGELFF.

The J gene is TRBJ1-1, the V gene TRBV10-2; D might be TRBD1 (5 bases). V lost 5 bases to trimming and J lost 1 base, with 5 bases between them. The CDR3 sequence is 12 residues long. Germline V lookup: CDR1 WSHSY, CDR2 SAAADI. Here the CDR3 DNA reads TGCGCCAGCAGTACAGGGAACACTGAAGCTTTCTTT. As protein: CASSTGNTEAFF.

This clone has only one observation. The chain uses TRBV7-7 and TRBJ2-1; the D gene is possibly TRBD2 (6 bases). Germline loops: CDR1 SSHAT, CDR2 FNYEAQ (reference sequence). The CDR3 runs to 12 residues. V lost 0 bases to trimming and J lost 9 bases, with 6 bases between them. CDR3 sequence: CASSLAGGEQFF. CDR3 bases: TGTGCCAGCAGCTTAGCGGGAGGTGAGCAGTTCTTC.

CDR3 loop: CASSGGMSTDTQYF. In DNA, the CDR3 is TGTGCCAGTAGTGGCGGGATGAGCACAGATACGCAGTATTTT. The chain employs TRBV19 and TRBJ2-3, with D tentatively TRBD2 (6 bases). CDR1 LNHDA and CDR2 SQIVND come from the germline V gene (reference sequence). This CDR3 spans 14 amino acids. V gave up 5 bases and J gave up 0 bases, with 9 bases separating them. Using reference TRBV19 and TRBJ2-3 for the parts outside the CDR3, the full variable domain is DGGITQSPKYLFRKEGQNVTLSCEQNLNHDAMYWYRQDPGQGLRLIYYSQIVNDFQKGDIAEGYSVSREKKESFPLTVTSAQKNPTAFYLCASSGGMSTDTQYFGPGTRLTVL.

CDR3 amino acids: CASSYSSAPRGNEQFF. Written as DNA, the CDR3 is TGTGCCAGCAGTTACTCGTCGGCCCCCCGCGGCAATGAGCAGTTCTTC. V is TRBV6-5 and J is TRBJ2-1; unclear D gene. Trimming pared 0 bases from V and 6 bases from J, leaving 15 bases between. Germline V gene lookup returns CDR1 MNHEY and CDR2 SVGAGI. This CDR3 has 16 amino acids.

J is TRBJ2-5 and V is TRBV7-2; 10 bases agree with TRBD2. V dropped 6 bases and J dropped 6; count of bases not matched to a gene: 10. Germline V gene data show CDR1 as SGHTA and CDR2 as FQGNSA. The CDR3 has 15 residues. The CDR3 nucleotides read TGTGCCAGCAGTGGCAGCGGGGGGGCCTCGAAGACCCAGTACTTC. It codes for CASSGSGGASKTQYF.

The gene calls are TRBV6-2 or TRBV6-3 and TRBJ2-1; 10 bases agree with TRBD2. With 2 bases clipped from V and 5 bases from J, the junction kept 15 bases outside the gene matches. The CDR3 runs 19 residues. Germline CDR1 MNHEY, CDR2 SVGEGT. The CDR3: CASSYPTQLAGVGNNEQFF. The CDR3 region has the DNA TGTGCCAGCAGTTACCCTACCCAGCTAGCGGGAGTGGGTAACAATGAGCAGTTCTTC.

The chain is built from TRBV11-2 and TRBJ1-2, with a possible D match to TRBD1 (6 bases). Germline lookup yields CDR1 SGHAT and CDR2 FQNNGV. V was trimmed by 10 bases and J by 2 bases, leaving 14 bases between them. The CDR3 sequence is 13 residues long. In DNA, the CDR3 is TGTGCCACCACGCGAGGGGGAAACTATGGCTACACCTTC. As protein: CATTRGGNYGYTF.

This chain joins TRBV7-9 and TRBJ1-1; the match to TRBD1 covers 9 bases. V dropped 1 base and J dropped 7; count of bases not matched to a gene: 19. The CDR3 has 19 residues. Germline-derived CDR1 and CDR2 are SEHNR and FQNEAQ (reference sequence). The CDR3 DNA sequence: TGTGCCAGCAGCTTAGTTTCACTTTTATCCCGGGACAGGGTTGTTGAAGCTTTCTTT. Protein sequence: CASSLVSLLSRDRVVEAFF.

CDR3 in DNA: TGTGCCAGCAGCTTAGAGGAGGCAGGCAACACTGAAGCTTTCTTT. Translating gives CASSLEEAGNTEAFF. The chain is built from TRBV7-6 and TRBJ1-1, with no clear D. V lost 1 base to trimming and J lost 2 bases, with 11 bases between them. CDR3 length: 15 residues. Germline V CDR1 and CDR2: SGHVS, FNYEAQ.

V usage is TRBV5-6 and J usage is TRBJ2-2; TRBD2 matches 11 bases. Germline CDR1 is SGHDT and CDR2 is YYEEEE. The CDR3 runs 17 residues. V lost 1 base, J lost 7 bases, and 9 bases stayed unmatched. The CDR3 protein is CASSLLTSGRSGGELFF. CDR3 nucleotide sequence: TGTGCCAGCAGCTTGCTTACTAGCGGGAGAAGTGGCGGGGAGCTGTTTTTT.

The rearrangement uses TRBV19 and TRBJ2-7; unclear D gene. In germline, CDR1 is LNHDA, CDR2 SQIVND (reference sequence). V was cut by 0 bases and J by 7 bases, with 4 bases left in between. The CDR3 length is 11 residues. CDR3 bases: TGTGCCAGTAGTATAGAAGAGGAGCAGTACTTC. Translation: CASSIEEEQYF.

J is TRBJ1-1 and V is TRBV5-5, with 8 bases lining up with TRBD1. This CDR3 spans 15 amino acids. V trimming: 1 base; J trimming: 3 bases; junction bases outside the gene matches: 5. Germline loops: CDR1 SGHKS, CDR2 YYEKEE (reference sequence). The CDR3 reads CASSLSRGRDTEAFF. The CDR3 nucleotides are TGTGCCAGCAGCTTGTCCAGGGGGCGGGACACTGAAGCTTTCTTT.

In this sample, this clone turned up once. V usage is TRBV5-6 and J usage is TRBJ2-2; D unclear. V lost 1 base, J lost 1 base, and 5 bases lay in between. The CDR3 extends over 14 amino acids. Germline V gene sequence: CDR1 SGHDT, CDR2 YYEEEE. The CDR3 here is CASSLRQNTGELFF. Written as DNA, the CDR3 is TGTGCCAGCAGCTTGAGACAGAACACCGGGGAGCTGTTTTTT.

The chain has TRBV10-2 and TRBJ2-3; the D gene is possibly TRBD1 (7 bases). The germline V gene encodes CDR1 WSHSY and CDR2 SAAADI. Between the trimmed V and J ends, which lost 11 bases and 4 bases, there was a span of 13 bases. This CDR3 region has 12 residues. The CDR3 DNA follows: TGCGCCGCCAGGGGGGCCGCAGATACGCAGTATTTT. It yields the protein CAARGAADTQYF.

The rearrangement joins TRBV7-2 to TRBJ1-4; possibly TRBD1 for D (5 bases). The CDR3 sequence is 14 residues long. Trimming took off 1 base at V and 8 bases at J, with 11 bases between the two ends. Germline CDR1 is SGHTA and CDR2 is FQGNSA. The CDR3 coding sequence is TGTGCCAGCAGCTTAGGTGTTCAGGGAGAAAAACTGTTTTTT. Protein product: CASSLGVQGEKLFF.

This clone came up once. This chain connects TRBV28 to TRBJ1-5; a possible D gene is TRBD1 (6 bases). CDR1 and CDR2 (germline): MDHEN, SYDVKM. CDR3 length: 14 amino acids. V shed 6 bases and J shed 7 bases, with 16 bases lying between them. The DNA for the CDR3 is TGTGCCAGCAGCCGAGCAGGGGAGGGGCAGCCCCAGCATTTT. Translating it yields CASSRAGEGQPQHF.